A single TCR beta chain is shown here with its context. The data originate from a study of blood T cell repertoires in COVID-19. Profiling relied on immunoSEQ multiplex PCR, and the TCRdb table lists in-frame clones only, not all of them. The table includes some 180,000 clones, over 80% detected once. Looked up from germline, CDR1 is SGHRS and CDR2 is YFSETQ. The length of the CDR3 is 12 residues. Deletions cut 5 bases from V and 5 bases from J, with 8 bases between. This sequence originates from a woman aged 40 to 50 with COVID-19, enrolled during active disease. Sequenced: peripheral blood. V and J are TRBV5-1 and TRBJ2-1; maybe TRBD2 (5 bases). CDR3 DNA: TGCGCCAGCAGGCCGCGGGACAATGAGCAGTTCTTC. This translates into CASRPRDNEQFF. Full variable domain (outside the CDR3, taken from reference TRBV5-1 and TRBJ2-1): KAGVTQTPRYLIKTRGQQVTLSCSPISGHRSVSWYQQTPGQGLQFLFEYFSETQRNKGNFPGRFSGRQFSNSRSEMNVSTLELGDSALYLCASRPRDNEQFFGPGTRLTVL.